This entry is about one T cell receptor (beta chain). What it binds is not known. J gave up 9 bases and V 4 bases, and 8 bases lay outside the gene matches. Germline V gene sequence: CDR1 MDHEN, CDR2 SYDVKM. The CDR3 loop spans 15 amino acids. This record comes from a study of cytomegalovirus exposure and HLA in healthy donors. Study-level information: Within an early data release were about 85 million unique TCRs drawn from HLA-typed donors.

Vbeta (60) and Jbeta (13) primers were used in the PCR. The protocol was immunoSEQ multiplex PCR, while the TCRdb copy is restricted to in-frame clones and leaves out a portion. Of about 150,000 clones in the sample, 60% to 85% are singletons; the top ten hold about 2%. Findings and caveats of the study: Previous analysis showed most TCR beta V segments were productive about 87% or about 30% of the time. Reports indicated that the classifier achieved high specificity and sensitivity in diagnosing cytomegalovirus status. Among CMV-associated TCR beta chains, most appeared HLA-restricted in a later analysis.

The sequencing sample was made of PBMCs. This clonotype originated in a man aged 35-49 years in good health and CMV-seronegative. The chain employs TRBV28 and TRBJ1-6; 8 bases align to TRBD1. The CDR3 here is CASSSTTGGGSPLHF. CDR3 in DNA: TGTGCCAGCAGTTCAACAACAGGGGGAGGTTCACCCCTCCACTTT. Filled out from reference TRBV28 and TRBJ1-6, the complete variable domain reads DVKVTQSSRYLVKRTGEKVFLECVQDMDHENMFWYRQDPGLGLRLIYFSYDVKMKEKGDIPEGYSVSREKKERFSLILESASTNQTSMYLCASSSTTGGGSPLHFGNGTRLTVT.